The clone carrying this T cell receptor (beta chain) was seen only once. Its antigen is undetermined. These data come from a study of OX40 agonist ivuxolimab in advanced cancers. The study's findings and limits: Researchers did not determine the expanded peripheral T cells' antigen specificity. Nonresponders included some who also had low normalized T-cell clonal expansion.

Per germline, CDR1 GTSNPN and CDR2 SVGIG (reference sequence). The CDR3 consists of 11 residues. V dropped 2 bases and J dropped 4 bases, with 6 bases sitting between them. The protocol was immunoSEQ multiplex PCR, while the TCRdb copy is restricted to in-frame clones and leaves out a portion. Seen here are 60,000 to 85,000 clones, 75% to 80% observed once, and the top ten hold around 1.7%. V gene TRBV30 combines with J gene TRBJ2-7; D is unclear. This clonotype was sampled from an adult with an advanced solid tumor such as melanoma, head and neck, liver or kidney cancer. Sequenced here: CD4+ or CD8+ T cells sorted from blood, sampled in a trial of the OX40 agonist ivuxolimab. The CDR3 sequence is CAWSTRYEQYF. The CDR3 coding sequence is TGTGCCTGGAGTACTCGGTACGAGCAGTACTTC.